This is a list of T cell receptor beta chains from one sample in a study of blood T cells in healthy people across ages. TCRdb reanalysed the 5' RACE reads using MiXCR and keeps one entry per CDR3 protein. Seen here are more than 450,000 distinct CDR3 sequences, roughly a quarter observed once, and the top ten hold over 3.5%. The same sample was also used in a study of T cells of mothers and their children.

The material sequenced was blood. The source is a boy aged 2 to 10 in good health. Each CDR3 is given with its conserved first and last residue. Only some rows state a clone size, as once, few, many or a class for expanded clones.

v_call: TRBV27; clone_size: -; j_call: TRBJ1-1; cdr3_aa: CASSFSRTGRTEAFF
v_call: TRBV10-3; clone_size: -; j_call: TRBJ2-7; cdr3_aa: CASQSPRTGTFEQYF
v_call: TRBV7-9; clone_size: -; j_call: TRBJ2-2; cdr3_aa: CASSLKQGAPNTGELFF
v_call: TRBV11-3; clone_size: -; j_call: -; cdr3_aa: CASSLDREEQFF
v_call: TRBV20-1; clone_size: few; j_call: TRBJ1-5; cdr3_aa: CSGGQGSNQPQHF
v_call: TRBV4-3; clone_size: -; j_call: TRBJ1-1; cdr3_aa: CASSQDLRVRAFF
v_call: TRBV7-8; clone_size: few; j_call: TRBJ2-2; cdr3_aa: CASSLTPSGNTGELFF
v_call: TRBV27; clone_size: -; j_call: TRBJ1-3; cdr3_aa: CASSLSAGVSGNTIYF
v_call: TRBV6-5; clone_size: -; j_call: TRBJ1-6; cdr3_aa: CASRLRDTHLFPLHF
v_call: TRBV7-6; clone_size: -; j_call: TRBJ2-1; cdr3_aa: CASSLAVGPEQFF
v_call: TRBV9; clone_size: -; j_call: TRBJ2-5; cdr3_aa: CASSVAAGEETQYF
v_call: TRBV10-3; clone_size: -; j_call: TRBJ2-7; cdr3_aa: CAISDRRHGAYEQYF
v_call: TRBV7-8; clone_size: -; j_call: -; cdr3_aa: CASSLEAYTLGTEQFF
v_call: TRBV7-8; clone_size: many; j_call: TRBJ2-4; cdr3_aa: CASSTRLTVAKNIQYF
v_call: TRBV4-3; clone_size: -; j_call: TRBJ2-7; cdr3_aa: CASSQGGDGSYEQYF
v_call: TRBV10-3; clone_size: -; j_call: TRBJ2-1; cdr3_aa: CAISESRTSGGYEQFF
v_call: TRBV5-1; clone_size: few; j_call: TRBJ2-1; cdr3_aa: CASSLAGIAEGNEQFF
v_call: TRBV2; clone_size: few; j_call: TRBJ1-2; cdr3_aa: CASSADRAANYGYTF
v_call: TRBV7-2; clone_size: -; j_call: -; cdr3_aa: CASSLGNQGGETQYF
v_call: TRBV4-3; clone_size: -; j_call: -; cdr3_aa: CASSQVGTSGSHEQFF
v_call: TRBV10-3; clone_size: -; j_call: TRBJ2-7; cdr3_aa: CAISESGGEQYF
v_call: TRBV20-1; clone_size: -; j_call: TRBJ2-4; cdr3_aa: CSAPAGAAKNIQYF
v_call: TRBV20-1; clone_size: -; j_call: TRBJ2-5; cdr3_aa: CSATLLAGRETQYF
v_call: TRBV11-2; clone_size: -; j_call: TRBJ2-7; cdr3_aa: CASSPAGGPEQYF
v_call: TRBV7-8; clone_size: -; j_call: TRBJ2-7; cdr3_aa: CASLGQSYEQYF
v_call: TRBV6-2/TRBV6-3; clone_size: -; j_call: TRBJ2-7; cdr3_aa: CASSLGRNYRTDSYEQYF
v_call: TRBV28; clone_size: few; j_call: TRBJ2-1; cdr3_aa: CASRASGRRNEQFF
v_call: TRBV29-1; clone_size: few; j_call: TRBJ2-3; cdr3_aa: CSVERLAASPDTQYF
v_call: TRBV7-9; clone_size: -; j_call: TRBJ2-1; cdr3_aa: CPSRASGSGNEQFF
v_call: TRBV15; clone_size: -; j_call: TRBJ2-3; cdr3_aa: CATSRPTSGSTDTQYF
v_call: TRBV5-1; clone_size: -; j_call: TRBJ1-5; cdr3_aa: CASSSGVGNQPQHF
v_call: TRBV7-8; clone_size: -; j_call: TRBJ2-5; cdr3_aa: CASSRRRDWETQYF
v_call: TRBV28; clone_size: -; j_call: TRBJ2-5; cdr3_aa: CASSLHIHRETQYF
v_call: TRBV7-8; clone_size: few; j_call: TRBJ2-1; cdr3_aa: CASSLENEVNEQFF
v_call: TRBV29-1; clone_size: few; j_call: TRBJ1-1; cdr3_aa: CSGRLENTEAFF
v_call: TRBV20-1; clone_size: few; j_call: TRBJ2-3; cdr3_aa: CSARDGSASGDLPDTQYF
v_call: TRBV5-1; clone_size: -; j_call: -; cdr3_aa: CASSAGINNEQFF
v_call: TRBV7-8; clone_size: many; j_call: TRBJ2-7; cdr3_aa: CASSLAPGFNYEQYF
v_call: TRBV30; clone_size: -; j_call: TRBJ1-1; cdr3_aa: CAWRTGRGTEAFF
v_call: TRBV29-1; clone_size: -; j_call: TRBJ2-1; cdr3_aa: CSVAPTIRYNEQFF
v_call: TRBV2; clone_size: -; j_call: TRBJ1-5; cdr3_aa: CASSRDGQPQHF
v_call: TRBV29-1; clone_size: -; j_call: -; cdr3_aa: CSVEDPNRLGYEQYF
v_call: TRBV29-1; clone_size: -; j_call: TRBJ1-1; cdr3_aa: CSVEGQGGAQTEAFF
v_call: TRBV7-9; clone_size: -; j_call: TRBJ1-1; cdr3_aa: CASSLRPDGVSEAFF
v_call: TRBV5-5; clone_size: few; j_call: TRBJ2-3; cdr3_aa: CASGLELDTQYF
v_call: TRBV6-5; clone_size: few; j_call: TRBJ1-5; cdr3_aa: CASSYWGGYMLGTVSNQPQHF
v_call: TRBV9; clone_size: -; j_call: TRBJ2-3; cdr3_aa: CASSGPRGAPDTQYF
v_call: TRBV20-1; clone_size: -; j_call: TRBJ2-1; cdr3_aa: CSARLALGGNEQFF
v_call: TRBV12-3/TRBV12-4; clone_size: -; j_call: TRBJ2-7; cdr3_aa: CASSQGRASGFSYEQYF
v_call: TRBV11-2; clone_size: few; j_call: TRBJ2-3; cdr3_aa: CASSPLIGERLDTQYF
v_call: TRBV12-3/TRBV12-4; clone_size: -; j_call: TRBJ1-2; cdr3_aa: CASSPAIGYTF
v_call: TRBV15; clone_size: few; j_call: -; cdr3_aa: CATSTTGHEQYF
v_call: TRBV12-3/TRBV12-4; clone_size: few; j_call: TRBJ1-3; cdr3_aa: CASYRQFGNTIYF
v_call: TRBV20-1; clone_size: -; j_call: TRBJ2-1; cdr3_aa: CSVLLLAGGRIYNEQFF
v_call: TRBV6-2/TRBV6-3; clone_size: -; j_call: TRBJ2-2; cdr3_aa: CASKTEENTGELFF
v_call: TRBV4-3; clone_size: few; j_call: TRBJ1-1; cdr3_aa: CASSQDGGRTEAFF
v_call: TRBV6-5; clone_size: -; j_call: TRBJ1-1; cdr3_aa: CASSLLRYTEAFF
v_call: TRBV10-3; clone_size: -; j_call: TRBJ1-2; cdr3_aa: CAISARAPVTLYGYTF
v_call: TRBV20-1; clone_size: few; j_call: TRBJ1-4; cdr3_aa: CSAIGEKLFF
v_call: TRBV5-1; clone_size: -; j_call: TRBJ2-5; cdr3_aa: CASSFPPGGRRKTQYF